These 30 T cell receptor beta chains came from one sample sequenced in a study of blood T cell repertoires in COVID-19. TCRdb keeps only in-frame clones here, not all; method: immunoSEQ multiplex PCR. The data show 150,000 to 200,000 clones, less than 90% seen once. The sequenced sample consisted of peripheral blood. The receptors were sampled from a woman aged 60 to 75 with COVID-19, enrolled during active disease.

The V gene is TRBV19, the J gene TRBJ2-2, with TRBD1 identical over 7 bases. There are 14 residues in the CDR3. With 7 bases clipped from V and 2 bases from J, the junction kept 4 bases outside the gene matches. Per germline, CDR1 LNHDA and CDR2 SQIVND (reference sequence). CDR3 sequence: CASIRQGNTGELFF. As DNA, the CDR3 is TGTGCCAGTATTAGACAGGGAAACACCGGGGAGCTGTTTTTT.

In its sample, this clone was seen a few times. The chain links TRBV6-2 or TRBV6-3 to TRBJ1-5; 8 bases map to TRBD1. CDR1 is MNHEY and CDR2 is SVGEGT in the germline V gene. The length of the CDR3 is 15 residues. With 6 bases clipped from V and 1 base from J, the junction kept 5 bases outside the gene matches. In DNA, the CDR3 is TGTGCCAGCAGCCCCGACAGGGGCAGCAATCAGCCCCAGCATTTT. This sequence encodes CASSPDRGSNQPQHF.

The chain links TRBV4-2 to TRBJ2-7; 10 bases are a match to TRBD2. The CDR3 is 16 residues long. CDR1 and CDR2 (germline): LGHNA, YNFKEQ. Germline trimming cut 0 bases from V and 5 bases from J; bases unmatched to any gene: 7. The CDR3 region is CASSQDMSGRANEQYF. CDR3 coding DNA: TGTGCCAGCAGCCAAGATATGAGCGGGAGGGCCAACGAGCAGTACTTC.

The CDR3 reads CASSTPLAGRSYEQYF. DNA of the CDR3: TGTGCCAGCAGTACCCCCCTAGCAGGACGCTCCTACGAGCAGTACTTC. The gene calls are TRBV28 and TRBJ2-7, with a possible D match to TRBD2 (5 bases). The V end lost 5 bases, the J end lost 0 bases, and 17 bases lay between the germline ends. This CDR3 is 16 amino acids long. Germline loops: CDR1 MDHEN, CDR2 SYDVKM.

The J gene is TRBJ2-7, the V gene TRBV5-1, with 8 nucleotides matching TRBD2. Germline V lookup: CDR1 SGHRS, CDR2 YFSETQ. The CDR3 runs 14 residues. Trimming took 4 bases from V and 5 from J; bases not matched to a gene: 8. DNA of the CDR3: TGCGCCAGCAGCCCTGGGCTAGCGGGTGACGAGCAGTACTTC. It is translated as CASSPGLAGDEQYF.

V is TRBV19 and J is TRBJ1-5; D is uncertain. CDR1 and CDR2 from the germline V gene are LNHDA and SQIVND (reference sequence). The CDR3 spans 13 residues. The V gene lost 1 base and the J gene lost 7 bases, with 8 bases spanning the gap. The CDR3 reads CASSIVSIQPQHF. For the CDR3, the DNA is TGTGCCAGTAGTATAGTTTCAATCCAGCCCCAGCATTTT. The full variable domain, completed using reference TRBV19 and TRBJ1-5, is DGGITQSPKYLFRKEGQNVTLSCEQNLNHDAMYWYRQDPGQGLRLIYYSQIVNDFQKGDIAEGYSVSREKKESFPLTVTSAQKNPTAFYLCASSIVSIQPQHFGDGTRLSIL.

This chain joins TRBV30 and TRBJ2-7, with TRBD1 identical over 7 bases. V shed 3 bases, J shed 5 bases, and the junction held 4 bases outside the gene matches. This CDR3 has 12 amino acids. Germline CDR1 and CDR2: GTSNPN and SVGIG (reference sequence). This CDR3 reads CAWRDRSDEQYF. CDR3 DNA sequence: TGTGCCTGGAGGGACAGGTCTGACGAGCAGTACTTC.

This clone was counted once. The rearrangement links TRBV30 to TRBJ2-3; perhaps TRBD2 as D (7 bases). Trimming removed 2 bases at V and 0 bases at J, with 18 bases between. CDR3 length: 17 amino acids. Germline values: CDR1 GTSNPN, CDR2 SVGIG (reference sequence). The CDR3 DNA sequence: TGTGCCTGGAGTAAGGGGGGGAGCGGGACTAGCACAGATACGCAGTATTTT. The encoded protein is CAWSKGGSGTSTDTQYF.

The V and J genes are TRBV11-2 and TRBJ2-7; 7 nucleotides agree with TRBD1. V lost 0 bases and J lost 4; bases outside the gene matches: 9. The CDR3 has 16 amino acids. CDR1 is SGHAT and CDR2 is FQNNGV in the germline V gene. CDR3 coding DNA: TGTGCCAGCAGCTTAGAAGGGGGACAGATATCTTACGAGCAGTACTTC. Translating gives CASSLEGGQISYEQYF.

This clone was observed a few times. This rearrangement joins TRBV19 to TRBJ1-5, with D possibly being TRBD1 (5 bases). Trimming stripped 3 bases from V and 6 bases from J, with 12 bases between. The CDR3 loop spans 14 amino acids. CDR1 is LNHDA, CDR2 SQIVND, per germline (reference sequence). CDR3 in amino acids: CASSMGGGTQPQHF. DNA for the CDR3: TGTGCCAGTAGTATGGGTGGAGGGACTCAGCCCCAGCATTTT.

V usage is TRBV24-1 and J usage is TRBJ1-2, with TRBD1 matching over 9 bases. CDR1 is KGHDR, CDR2 SFDVKD, per germline. The CDR3 has 18 amino acids. Trimming took 4 bases from V and 3 from J; bases not matched to a gene: 14. CDR3 in amino acids: CATSDSGQGGPRDYGYTF. The DNA for the CDR3 is TGTGCCACCAGTGACTCGGGACAGGGCGGCCCTCGTGACTATGGCTACACCTTC.

The rearrangement links TRBV13 to TRBJ1-2; D is uncertain. Per germline, CDR1 PRHDT and CDR2 FYEKMQ (reference sequence). The CDR3 runs to 13 residues. Trimming took off 0 bases at V and 3 bases at J, with 5 bases between the two ends. DNA for the CDR3: TGTGCCAGCAGCTTAGGCGCAGACTATGGCTACACCTTC. Amino acid sequence: CASSLGADYGYTF.

The rearrangement uses TRBV15 and TRBJ1-3; D call uncertain. Germline CDR1 and CDR2: LNHNV and YYDKDF (reference sequence). The CDR3 length is 14 residues. Trimming pared 5 bases from V and 2 bases from J, leaving 10 bases between. The CDR3 DNA reads as TGTGCCACCAGCCTGGGCTACGCTGGAAACACCATATATTTT. Its protein is CATSLGYAGNTIYF.

The chain combines TRBV28 with TRBJ2-3; D unclear. CDR3 length: 13 amino acids. CDR1 and CDR2 from the germline V gene are MDHEN and SYDVKM. Trimming shortened V by 5 bases and J by 4 bases, and 10 bases separated the two germline ends. CDR3 residues: CASSMLAADTQYF. CDR3 DNA sequence: TGTGCCAGCAGTATGCTGGCGGCAGATACGCAGTATTTT. Combining the CDR3 with reference TRBV28 and TRBJ2-3 gives the whole variable domain DVKVTQSSRYLVKRTGEKVFLECVQDMDHENMFWYRQDPGLGLRLIYFSYDVKMKEKGDIPEGYSVSREKKERFSLILESASTNQTSMYLCASSMLAADTQYFGPGTRLTVL.

This chain uses TRBV4-2 with TRBJ1-5; no clear D gene. CDR1 and CDR2 from the germline V gene are LGHNA and YNFKEQ. CDR3 size: 16 residues. Trimming removed 1 base at V and 0 bases at J, with 10 bases between. DNA for the CDR3: TGTGCCAGCAGCCAAGGGACTTCATATAGCAATCAGCCCCAGCATTTT. Encoded protein: CASSQGTSYSNQPQHF.

This clone was recorded once. The chain employs TRBV30 and TRBJ2-5, with D tentatively TRBD2 (6 bases). The CDR3 consists of 16 residues. Germline lookup yields CDR1 GTSNPN and CDR2 SVGIG (reference sequence). The V end lost 2 bases, the J end lost 5 bases, and 21 bases lay between the germline ends. This CDR3 is CAWSSRGSGNRETQYF. In DNA form, the CDR3 reads TGTGCCTGGAGTTCCCGGGGTAGCGGAAATCGGGAGACCCAGTACTTC.

DNA of the CDR3: TGTGCCAGCTCACCACCGTGGACTAGCGTCCAGACCCAGTACTTC. Protein: CASSPPWTSVQTQYF. The chain links TRBV18 to TRBJ2-5; 9 nucleotides agree with TRBD2. CDR1 and CDR2 (germline): KGHSH, LQKENI. The CDR3 extends over 15 amino acids. V dropped 0 bases and J dropped 6; count of bases not matched to a gene: 5. Complete variable domain (other parts from reference TRBV18 and TRBJ2-5): NAGVMQNPRHLVRRRGQEARLRCSPMKGHSHVYWYRQLPEEGLKFMVYLQKENIIDESGMPKERFSAEFPKEGPSILRIQQVVRGDSAAYFCASSPPWTSVQTQYFGPGTRLLVL.

The rearrangement joins TRBV9 to TRBJ2-7, with 9 bases aligning to TRBD2. Losses at the gene ends were 4 bases for V and 1 base for J; bases not matched to a gene: 3. This CDR3 has 14 residues. Per germline, CDR1 SGDLS and CDR2 YYNGEE. The CDR3 protein is CASSRLAESYEQYF. The CDR3 DNA follows: TGTGCCAGCAGCCGACTAGCGGAATCCTACGAGCAGTACTTC.

This chain uses TRBV5-1 with TRBJ1-4; 8 bases fit TRBD1. With 4 bases clipped from V and 7 bases from J, the junction kept 6 bases outside the gene matches. Germline loops: CDR1 SGHRS, CDR2 YFSETQ. The CDR3 spans 14 residues. CDR3 coding DNA: TGCGCCAGCAGCCAGGACAGGGTCAGTGAAAAACTGTTTTTT. This encodes CASSQDRVSEKLFF.

The chain couples TRBV19 to TRBJ1-5; D is unclear. The CDR3 runs to 15 residues. The V gene's germline CDR1 is LNHDA and CDR2 SQIVND (reference sequence). The germline V and J ends were trimmed by 3 bases and 1 base, with 10 bases remaining between them. For the CDR3, the DNA is TGTGCCAGTAGTATTGAGGGTGAGAGCAATCAGCCCCAGCATTTT. It codes for CASSIEGESNQPQHF.

This clone has just one count. The chain has TRBV18 and TRBJ2-7, with D perhaps TRBD1 (5 bases). Trimming pared 4 bases from V and 5 bases from J, leaving 12 bases between. Germline CDR1 and CDR2: KGHSH and LQKENI. The CDR3 length is 13 residues. CDR3 protein: CASSRGVSDEQYF. The CDR3 DNA reads TGTGCCAGCTCACGGGGCGTCAGCGACGAGCAGTACTTC.

The V call is TRBV11-2, the J call TRBJ2-7; 10 bases map to TRBD1. Losses at the gene ends were 6 bases for V and 5 bases for J; bases not matched to a gene: 16. Per the germline V gene, CDR1 is SGHAT and CDR2 is FQNNGV. This CDR3 contains 17 residues. The CDR3 loop is CASSRIGTGVFGDEQYF. The CDR3 bases are TGTGCCAGCAGTAGGATTGGGACAGGGGTTTTTGGAGACGAGCAGTACTTC.

This chain connects TRBV7-2 to TRBJ2-5; TRBD1 aligns across 7 bases. V lost 6 bases to trimming and J lost 7 bases; unmatched junction nucleotides: 14. Germline V lookup: CDR1 SGHTA, CDR2 FQGNSA. This CDR3 region has 15 residues. The chain's CDR3 is CASRQGGAGFVTQYF. CDR3 DNA: TGTGCCAGCAGGCAAGGGGGCGCCGGGTTTGTGACCCAGTACTTC.

J is TRBJ2-7 and V is TRBV21-1; TRBD1 was called by the table and not checked on the DNA. TRBV21-1 is assigned pseudogene status. The CDR3 covers 19 residues. CDR3 nucleotide sequence: TGTGCCAGCAGCTTATCCCCGGGACAGGGGACCCGGGGGTTCTACGAGCAGTACTTC. Protein product: CASSLSPGQGTRGFYEQYF.

This clone has more than one count but fewer than ten. The chain has TRBV7-2 and TRBJ1-1, with 10 bases aligning to TRBD1. The V gene's germline CDR1 is SGHTA and CDR2 FQGNSA. The CDR3 consists of 11 residues. The V segment lost 4 bases and the J segment 14 bases; nucleotides outside the gene matches: 4. The DNA for the CDR3 is TGTGCCAGCAGCTCCGACAGGGGGCGGTTCTTT. Amino acids: CASSSDRGRFF.

This chain uses TRBV28 with TRBJ2-3; 9 bases are a match to TRBD1. CDR3 length: 15 residues. The V gene's germline CDR1 is MDHEN and CDR2 SYDVKM. Trimming cost V 8 bases and J 6 bases; bases outside gene matches: 12. CDR3 bases: TGTGCCAGCTCGGTTTTGGGGACAGGGAGGGATACGCAGTATTTT. It specifies CASSVLGTGRDTQYF.

This clone showed up just once. The chain employs TRBV15 and TRBJ1-5, with 8 bases that match TRBD1. The ends lost 7 bases at V and 7 bases at J; junction bases unmatched: 12. Germline V lookup: CDR1 LNHNV, CDR2 YYDKDF (reference sequence). CDR3 length: 15 residues. The CDR3 nucleotides are TGTGCCACCACCGCGGACAGGGACGAGGACCAGCCCCAGCATTTT. Its translation: CATTADRDEDQPQHF.

This clone was found once. The chain links TRBV2 to TRBJ1-4, with TRBD1 identical over 7 bases. After removal of 9 bases from V and 6 bases from J, the junction contained 7 bases not matched to a gene. This CDR3 comprises 13 residues. Germline V gene data show CDR1 as SNHLY and CDR2 as FYNNEI. The CDR3 reads CASKQGWDEKLFF. The CDR3 nucleotides are TGTGCCAGTAAACAGGGGTGGGATGAAAAACTGTTTTTT.

The genes are TRBV6-2 or TRBV6-3 and TRBJ2-7; 11 nucleotides match TRBD1. In germline, CDR1 is MNHEY, CDR2 SVGEGT. Germline trimming cut 1 base from V and 5 bases from J; bases unmatched to any gene: 7. The CDR3 is 16 amino acids. DNA of the CDR3: TGTGCCAGCAGTTACTTCAGGGACAGGGGGGTCGACGAGCAGTACTTC. The encoded protein is CASSYFRDRGVDEQYF.

The rearrangement joins TRBV20-1 to TRBJ1-2, with D perhaps TRBD1 (5 bases). Germline assignment: CDR1 DFQATT and CDR2 SNEGSKA (reference sequence). The V end lost 3 bases, the J end lost 8 bases, and 10 bases lay between the germline ends. There are 11 residues in the CDR3. The CDR3 protein is CSARTARGYTF. CDR3 DNA sequence: TGCAGTGCTAGGACAGCTAGGGGCTACACCTTC.